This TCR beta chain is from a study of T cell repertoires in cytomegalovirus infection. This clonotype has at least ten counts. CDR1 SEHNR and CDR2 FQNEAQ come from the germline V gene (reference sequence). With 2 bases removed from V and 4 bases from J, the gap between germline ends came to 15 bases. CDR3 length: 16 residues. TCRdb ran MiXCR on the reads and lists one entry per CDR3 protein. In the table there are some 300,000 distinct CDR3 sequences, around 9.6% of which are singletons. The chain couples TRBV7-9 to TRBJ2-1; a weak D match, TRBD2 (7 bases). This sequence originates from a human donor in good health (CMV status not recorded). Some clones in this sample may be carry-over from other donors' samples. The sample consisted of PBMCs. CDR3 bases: TGTGCCAGCAGCTTACGAGGGGGGGCAGGTTACAATGAGCAGTTCTTC. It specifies CASSLRGGAGYNEQFF.